This T cell receptor beta chain is from a study of T-cell memory formation after mild COVID-19. Trimming shortened V by 2 bases and J by 3 bases, and 14 bases separated the two germline ends. Germline CDR1 is SGHTA and CDR2 is FQGNSA. There are 15 residues in the CDR3. TCRdb re-derived calls from the 5' RACE reads in MiXCR, one entry per CDR3 protein. The sample has hundreds of thousands of distinct CDR3 sequences, about 23% seen once. This clonotype was found a few times. The clonotype comes from an adult woman who had mild COVID-19 (a few samples of this study predate the infection). Cell type and time point are not known. The chain joins TRBV7-2 to TRBJ2-7; TRBD2 is a possible D gene (6 bases). The sequenced material came from PBMCs or a T cell subset sorted from them (not recorded which). The DNA for the CDR3 is TGTGCCAGCAGCTTAACCCTCACCGGGGGCTACGAGCAGTACTTC. It specifies CASSLTLTGGYEQYF.